This T cell receptor (beta chain) was captured by sequencing in a study of graft-versus-host responses after intestinal transplantation. Study-wide background: Among the recipients, all got anti-thymocyte globulin induction and then tacrolimus and steroids for around three years. Findings and limits, study-wide: GvH clones turned up in recipient marrow; some had shown up first in ileum or blood. Patients with graft-donor T cell macrochimerism had high graft-versus-host to host-versus-graft clonal ratios in allografts.

Only one count was recorded for this clone. Its specificity is not known. Method: immunoSEQ multiplex PCR; TCRdb's copy keeps in-frame clones and lacks some. The sample has some 13,000 clones, 84% seen once. Per germline, CDR1 SGHNT and CDR2 YYREEE (reference sequence). Trimming took off 1 base at V and 3 bases at J, with 11 bases between the two ends. The CDR3 has 15 residues. The chain is built from TRBV5-4 and TRBJ2-1; D may be TRBD2 (5 bases). The sample was PBMCs, taken after intestinal transplantation. This sequence was found in a human patient who received an intestinal transplant, so some T cells may come from the graft donor. The chain's CDR3 is CASSLSPGIYNEQFF. The CDR3, as DNA: TGTGCCAGCAGCTTGAGCCCCGGGATCTACAATGAGCAGTTCTTC.